This T cell receptor (beta chain) appears in the sequencing data of a study of CD8 T cells in Susac syndrome. The length of the CDR3 is 15 residues. V lost 0 bases, J lost 0 bases, and 11 bases lay in between. Per the germline V gene, CDR1 is DFQATT and CDR2 is SNEGSKA (reference sequence). Random-hexamer reverse transcription was applied to about 0.45 to 1 ug RNA. TCRdb reanalysed the immunoSEQ multiplex PCR reads using MiXCR and keeps one entry per CDR3 protein. Here the sample spans 200,000 to 250,000 distinct CDR3 sequences, about 93% being singletons. This clonotype originated in a human donor with multiple sclerosis. The sequenced material came from CD4+ T cells from PBMCs. J is TRBJ1-1 and V is TRBV20-1, with a weak D call TRBD1 (5 bases). The DNA of the CDR3 is TGCAGTGCTAGAGATACGGGGGGGTTGAACACTGAAGCTTTCTTT. It yields the protein CSARDTGGLNTEAFF.